This T cell receptor (beta chain) was captured in a study of blood T cell repertoires in COVID-19. Study context: Acute and convalescent COVID-19 specimens originated in the United States, Italy and Spain. T cells, B-cell-depleted T cells, or PBMCs supplied cDNA or gDNA.

Per the original data handling: Reference gene primer amplification gave estimated nucleated cell counts. Assay: immunoSEQ multiplex PCR; the TCRdb copy retains only in-frame clones and omits some. D and trimming were read from the DNA, whereas the V and J calls and clone size are those reported in that table. The table lists roughly 250,000 clones, about 83% of them singletons. The CDR3 is 15 residues long. The J segment lost 2 bases and the V segment lost 4 bases, leaving 9 bases of the junction unmatched. The V gene's germline CDR1 is SGHRS and CDR2 YFSETQ. Sequencing input: peripheral blood. This TCR was sampled from a woman aged 50 to 65 with acute or convalescent COVID-19. The gene calls are TRBV5-1 and TRBJ2-7; 7 bases are a match to TRBD2. The CDR3 coding sequence is TGCGCCAGCAGCCCAGCGGGACGCTTGACCTACGAGCAGTACTTC. Translated, it gives CASSPAGRLTYEQYF. The full variable domain, with the rest looked up from reference TRBV5-1 and TRBJ2-7, is KAGVTQTPRYLIKTRGQQVTLSCSPISGHRSVSWYQQTPGQGLQFLFEYFSETQRNKGNFPGRFSGRQFSNSRSEMNVSTLELGDSALYLCASSPAGRLTYEQYFGPGTRLTVT.